This TCR beta chain was sequenced for a study of sequential checkpoint blockade in melanoma. Study summary: Patients were randomized 1:1 to nivolumab-then-ipilimumab or ipilimumab-then-nivolumab first-line. Maintenance nivolumab came after either treatment sequence.

Stated treatment: randomized to nivolumab then ipilimumab (arm A) or the reverse (arm B). None of the patients previously received DNA-damaging chemotherapy. Sorted cells were live CD3+CD8+, lacking CD19 and CD56, from PBMCs. This CDR3 has 11 residues. Between the trimmed V and J ends, which lost 10 bases and 5 bases, there was a span of 11 bases. The V gene's germline CDR1 is SNHLY and CDR2 FYNNEI. This clone appeared a few times. TCRdb keeps only in-frame clones here, not all; method: immunoSEQ multiplex PCR. The table records 20,000 to 25,000 clones, about four fifths of them present only once. This receptor was obtained from a human donor with melanoma. The gene calls are TRBV2 and TRBJ2-5; D is possibly TRBD1 (7 bases). The sequencing here drew on CD8+ T cells sorted from blood (inferred from file names), taken from a patient given nivolumab and ipilimumab in sequence. CDR3 sequence (DNA): TGTGCCATCAGGGGGAGGGAGACCCAGTACTTC. Its protein is CAIRGRETQYF.